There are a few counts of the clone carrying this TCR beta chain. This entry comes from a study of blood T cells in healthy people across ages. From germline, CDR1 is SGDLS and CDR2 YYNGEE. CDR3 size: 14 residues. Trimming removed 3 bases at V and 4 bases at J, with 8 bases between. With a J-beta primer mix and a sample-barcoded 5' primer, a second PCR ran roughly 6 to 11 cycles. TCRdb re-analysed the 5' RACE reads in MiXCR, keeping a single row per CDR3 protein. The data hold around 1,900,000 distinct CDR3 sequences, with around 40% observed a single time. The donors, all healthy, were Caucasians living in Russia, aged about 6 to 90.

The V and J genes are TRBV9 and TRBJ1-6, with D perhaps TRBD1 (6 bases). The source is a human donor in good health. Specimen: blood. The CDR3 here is CASSAGQYNSPLHF. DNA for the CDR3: TGTGCCAGCAGCGCCGGACAGTATAATTCACCCCTCCACTTT.